The 18 T cell receptor beta chains listed next were all sequenced from one sample in a study of blood T cells in healthy people across ages. Using a J-beta primer mix together with a sample-barcoded 5' primer, a second PCR was run for about 6 to 11 cycles. TCRdb ran MiXCR on the 5' RACE reads and lists one entry per CDR3 protein. The sample lists roughly 1,500,000 distinct CDR3 sequences; around two fifths were seen once. The sequencing input was blood. These receptors were taken from a woman aged 18-35 years in good health.

This chain links TRBV7-3 with TRBJ2-5, with 8 bases matching TRBD2. V dropped 5 bases and J dropped 11; count of bases not matched to a gene: 13. Germline V lookup: CDR1 SGHTA, CDR2 FQGTGA. CDR3 length: 14 amino acids. CDR3 loop: CASSARGGYNEQYF. The CDR3 DNA is TGTGCCAGCAGCGCTCGGGGGGGTTACAATGAGCAGTACTTC.

The chain employs TRBV12-3 or TRBV12-4 and TRBJ2-3; 8 bases are shared with TRBD2. V trimming: 6 bases; J trimming: 3 bases; junction bases outside the gene matches: 8. The CDR3 has 15 residues. CDR3 residues: CASRPRRGATDTQYF. CDR3 DNA: TGTGCCAGCAGACCGCGGCGGGGGGCTACAGATACGCAGTATTTT.

The rearrangement joins TRBV27 to TRBJ2-1; D is ambiguous. The germline V gene has CDR1 MNHEY and CDR2 SMNVEV (reference sequence). The CDR3 extends over 13 amino acids. V was trimmed by 10 bases and J by 0 bases, leaving 10 bases between them. The chain's CDR3 is CAIRASSYNEQFF. In DNA form, the CDR3 reads TGTGCCATAAGAGCTAGCTCCTACAATGAGCAGTTCTTC.

This rearrangement joins TRBV7-9 to TRBJ2-1; 16 nucleotides align to TRBD2. Germline lookup yields CDR1 SEHNR and CDR2 FQNEAQ (reference sequence). Trimming took 3 bases from V and 8 from J; bases not matched to a gene: 7. The CDR3 is 17 amino acids. CDR3 sequence: CASSFGTSGGAADEQFF. The CDR3 DNA sequence: TGTGCCAGCAGCTTTGGGACTAGCGGGGGGGCCGCGGATGAGCAGTTCTTC.

The table lists this clonotype with a few counts. A much larger clone sits a single nucleotide away, making a read error possible. This chain links TRBV27 with TRBJ2-5; possibly TRBD2 for D (6 bases). V dropped 0 bases and J dropped 11 bases, with 13 bases sitting between them. This CDR3 comprises 13 residues. CDR1 is MNHEY and CDR2 is SMNVEV in the germline V gene (reference sequence). CDR3 region: CASSLSEGSEQYF. The CDR3 nucleotides are TGTGCCAGCAGTTTATCGGAGGGCAGTGAGCAGTACTTC.

This sequence joins TRBV6-1 and TRBJ2-1; D is uncertain. Between the trimmed V and J ends, which lost 5 bases and 5 bases, there was a span of 7 bases. CDR3 length: 12 amino acids. Germline CDR1 MNHNS, CDR2 SASEGT. The CDR3 spells CASSRANNEQFF. The DNA for the CDR3 is TGTGCCAGCAGTAGAGCGAACAATGAGCAGTTCTTC.

This clonotype has more than one count but fewer than ten. The chain uses TRBV7-9 and TRBJ1-6; D might be TRBD1 (6 bases). The germline gives CDR1 SEHNR, CDR2 FQNEAQ (reference sequence). This CDR3 spans 14 amino acids. V lost 7 bases and J lost 10, with 17 bases in between. CDR3 residues: CASTGGGLESPLHF. CDR3 bases: TGTGCCAGCACCGGGGGCGGCCTAGAGTCACCCCTCCACTTT.

In its sample, this clonotype was seen many times. V gene TRBV27 combines with J gene TRBJ1-4; 9 bases match TRBD1. V shed 4 bases and J 7 bases; nucleotides not matched to a gene: 10. The CDR3 sequence is 16 residues long. Per germline, CDR1 MNHEY and CDR2 SMNVEV (reference sequence). The CDR3 protein is CASSSYLTGGGEKLFF. CDR3 DNA sequence: TGTGCCAGCAGTTCTTACCTGACAGGGGGAGGTGAAAAACTGTTTTTT.

Remarks on this clonotype: Compared with germline, one end of the junction differs, possibly owing to a read error. The CDR3: CASSLGADRETQYF. Written as DNA, the CDR3 is TGCGCCAGCAGCTTGGGGGCAGACCGAGAGACCCAGTACTTC. The chain carries TRBV7-9 and TRBJ2-5, with TRBD1 as a possible D gene (6 bases). CDR3 length equals 14 residues. Germline lookup yields CDR1 SEHNR and CDR2 FQNEAQ (reference sequence).

The chain employs TRBV6-2 or TRBV6-3 and TRBJ2-7; the match to TRBD2 covers 11 bases. V lost 5 bases and J lost 5; bases outside the gene matches: 8. The CDR3 has 15 amino acids. Germline V gene lookup returns CDR1 MNHEY and CDR2 SVGEGT. The CDR3 sequence is CASSSGGTSGNEQYF. CDR3 DNA sequence: TGTGCCAGCAGTAGCGGAGGGACTAGCGGCAACGAGCAGTACTTC.

This clonotype has only a few counts. The chain couples TRBV18 to TRBJ2-3, with D perhaps assigned TRBD1 or TRBD2 (5 bases each). Trimming took 0 bases from V and 2 from J, leaving 12 bases between them. This CDR3 region has 16 residues. Germline V gene sequence: CDR1 KGHSH, CDR2 LQKENI. CDR3 sequence (DNA): TGTGCCAGCTCACCACCAAAAGGGGAGAACACAGATACGCAGTATTTT. Protein sequence: CASSPPKGENTDTQYF.

This clonotype showed up many times. The rearrangement joins TRBV24-1 to TRBJ2-3; TRBD1 matches at 8 bases. CDR3 length equals 16 residues. Germline CDR1 and CDR2: KGHDR and SFDVKD. With V trimmed by 3 bases and J by 0 bases, 4 bases remained unmatched. CDR3 coding DNA: TGTGCCACCAGTGATCCCGGACAGGGAAGCACAGATACGCAGTATTTT. Translating gives CATSDPGQGSTDTQYF.

This clonotype was counted a few times. The chain links TRBV6-1 to TRBJ1-4, with D hard to call. With 4 bases removed from V and 5 bases from J, the gap between germline ends came to 11 bases. Per the germline V gene, CDR1 is MNHNS and CDR2 is SASEGT. The CDR3 sequence is 14 residues long. The CDR3 DNA reads as TGTGCCAGCAGTGGTAGGGAGAGGAATGAAAAACTGTTTTTT. As protein: CASSGRERNEKLFF.

The chain couples TRBV20-1 to TRBJ2-3; D is tentatively TRBD1 or TRBD2 (6 bases each). CDR3 length equals 14 residues. The germline CDR1 and CDR2 sequences are DFQATT and SNEGSKA (reference sequence). Between the trimmed V and J ends, which lost 3 bases and 2 bases, there was a span of 12 bases. The CDR3 DNA is TGCAGTGCTAGTATGGGGGGCGTCACAGATACGCAGTATTTT. This encodes CSASMGGVTDTQYF.

This clonotype has only one observation. The chain carries TRBV9 and TRBJ1-1, with D tentatively TRBD1 (6 bases). This CDR3 has 16 amino acids. V lost 4 bases to trimming and J lost 1 base, with 17 bases between them. CDR1 SGDLS and CDR2 YYNGEE come from the germline V gene. In DNA form, the CDR3 reads TGTGCCAGCAGCCCCGGGGGGGGCGGGGGGAACACTGAAGCTTTCTTT. Translation gives CASSPGGGGGNTEAFF.

This clonotype was observed once. V is TRBV6-4 and J is TRBJ1-2; TRBD1 might be the D (6 bases). V dropped 4 bases and J dropped 1 base, with 13 bases sitting between them. The germline V gene encodes CDR1 MRHNA and CDR2 SNTAGT. The CDR3 loop spans 15 amino acids. CDR3 loop: CASSGENRDNYGYTF. CDR3 bases: TGTGCCAGCAGTGGAGAGAACAGGGATAACTATGGCTACACCTTC.

Notes on this clonotype: This may arise from a read error, as a much more abundant clone is one base away. The chain combines TRBV20-1 with TRBJ2-7; 9 bases are a match to TRBD2. In germline, CDR1 is DFQATT, CDR2 SNEGSKA (reference sequence). The CDR3 is 14 residues long. The trim removed 6 bases at V and 7 bases at J, leaving 13 bases unmatched. In DNA form, the CDR3 reads TGCAGTGCCGGGGGCGGGAGGGGGACGGATGAGCAGTACTTC. Residues: CSAGGGRGTDEQYF.

The chain uses TRBV29-1 and TRBJ2-2, with TRBD2 as a possible D gene (6 bases). V shed 4 bases and J shed 6 bases, with 12 bases lying between them. CDR1 and CDR2 (germline): SQVTM, ANQGSEA. The CDR3 covers 13 residues. The CDR3 nucleotides are TGCAGCGTTGTAAGGGGAGGCGCCGGGGAGCTGTTTTTT. It translates to CSVVRGGAGELFF.